Listed below are T cell receptor beta chains from one sample, sequenced in a study of T cell responses to AZD1222 COVID-19 vaccine. The protocol was immunoSEQ multiplex PCR, while the TCRdb copy is restricted to in-frame clones and leaves out a portion. The sample records 180,000 or so clones, around 90% being singletons. Sequences were derived from peripheral blood, sampled 28 days after the second AZD1222 dose. Source of these receptors: an adult who received the AZD1222 COVID-19 vaccine. The CDR3 runs from the conserved cysteine through the conserved F or W. The D gene is left open where the match is weak. Not every row has a clone size; where given, it reads once, few, many or a size class.

cdr3_nt,cdr3_aa,j_call,clone_size,v_call,d_call
TGTGCCAGCAGCGCCGTGACAGGGAAGAACTATGGCTACACCTTC,CASSAVTGKNYGYTF,TRBJ1-2,.,TRBV11-2,TRBD1
TGCTGTCTTGGGGTTGACGAGCAGTACTTC,CCLGVDEQYF,TRBJ2-7,.,TRBV20-1,.
TGTGCCTGGAGTGTGTCAGCCTACGAGCAGTACTTC,CAWSVSAYEQYF,TRBJ2-7,.,TRBV30,.
TGTGCCAGCAGTGATTACGACCCCTTTCGGCGCGGGGGAGCCAAAAACATTCAGTACTTC,CASSDYDPFRRGGAKNIQYF,TRBJ2-4,.,TRBV2,TRBD2
TGTGCCAGCAGCCTTAGCCAGGGGGCCGGGGAGCTGTTTTTT,CASSLSQGAGELFF,TRBJ2-2,.,TRBV11-1,TRBD1
TGTGCCAGCAGCTTAGGCAGTTACAATGAGCAGTTCTTC,CASSLGSYNEQFF,TRBJ2-1,.,TRBV7-8,.
TGTGCCATCAGTGAGTTGGAGAAAACCTATGGCTACACCTTC,CAISELEKTYGYTF,TRBJ1-2,once,TRBV10-3,.
TGTGCCAGCAGCGCTGACAGGGGGCTAACAGATACGCAGTATTTT,CASSADRGLTDTQYF,TRBJ2-3,.,TRBV14,TRBD1
TGTGCCACCAGCCCCCGACAGCTATATAGCAATCAGCCCCAGCATTTT,CATSPRQLYSNQPQHF,TRBJ1-5,.,TRBV15,.
TGTGCCAGCAGTTACGGGGGGCGCACGAATGAGCAGTTCTTC,CASSYGGRTNEQFF,TRBJ2-1,.,TRBV6-6,.
TGTGCCAGCAGCCTAGGGGCAGGGGATGGCTACACCTTC,CASSLGAGDGYTF,TRBJ1-2,.,TRBV7-2,.
TGTGCCAGCGGAGGACTAGCGGGAGGTACCAACAATGAGCAGTTCTTC,CASGGLAGGTNNEQFF,TRBJ2-1,.,TRBV2,TRBD2
TGTGCCAGTAGTACCGGGACTAGCGGGGGGGCTTGGGATGAGCAGTTCTTC,CASSTGTSGGAWDEQFF,TRBJ2-1,.,TRBV19,TRBD2
TGTGCCAGCAGCGGACAGGGGGCAGGGTCTGGAAACACCATATATTTT,CASSGQGAGSGNTIYF,TRBJ1-3,.,TRBV2,TRBD1
TGTGCCAGCAGTCCCCTCGCGACCCACGAGCAGTACTTC,CASSPLATHEQYF,TRBJ2-7,.,TRBV27,.
TGTGCCATCAGCCCGGACAGGTCTCAGCCCCAGCATTTT,CAISPDRSQPQHF,TRBJ1-5,.,TRBV10-3,TRBD1
TGTGCCAGCTCACCAAGACGGGGGGCCGCCAAAAACATTCAGTACTTC,CASSPRRGAAKNIQYF,TRBJ2-4,.,TRBV18,.
TGTGCCAGCAGCAGGTCCTGGGCCAGGAATGAGCAGTTCTTC,CASSRSWARNEQFF,TRBJ2-1,.,TRBV7-9,.
TGTGCCAGCAGCCAACAGGGGGCTGTCGGGGAGCTGTTTTTT,CASSQQGAVGELFF,TRBJ2-2,.,TRBV7-9,TRBD1
TGTGCCTGGAGTGTACTCCTGACTAGCGGGAGCCCGCAGTTCTTC,CAWSVLLTSGSPQFF,TRBJ2-1,.,TRBV30,TRBD2
TGTGCCAGCAGCTCCCAAGGCTGGCACACAGATACGCAGTATTTT,CASSSQGWHTDTQYF,TRBJ2-3,.,TRBV7-3,.
TGCGCCAGCAGTCTCGGACAGGGGGGAACTGAAGCTTTCTTT,CASSLGQGGTEAFF,TRBJ1-1,.,TRBV10-2,TRBD1
TGTGCCAGCCGCGCCGGGGGTTTCAGCGAAGCTTTCTTT,CASRAGGFSEAFF,TRBJ1-1,.,TRBV28,.
TGTGCCAGCAGCTTCTCGTCCGGGACTAGCGGGGGCGCGCAGTATTTT,CASSFSSGTSGGAQYF,TRBJ2-3,.,TRBV11-2,TRBD2
TGTGCTAGTGGTTTGGCGGGGGGTACAGATACGCAGTATTTT,CASGLAGGTDTQYF,TRBJ2-3,once,TRBV12-5,TRBD2
TGTGCCAGCAGCTCAGATGGACTAGCGGGAGGGATATTCGCAGGGGAGCAGTTCTTC,CASSSDGLAGGIFAGEQFF,TRBJ2-1,.,TRBV11-2,TRBD2
TGCGCCAGCAACGATCGGGGACAGGGCACTGAAGCTTTCTTT,CASNDRGQGTEAFF,TRBJ1-1,.,TRBV4-1,TRBD1
TGTGCCAACCTAGTCTCGTCGTGGAAGGGCCCTAACTATGGCTACACCTTC,CANLVSSWKGPNYGYTF,TRBJ1-2,once,TRBV21-1,.
TGTGCCAGCACGGGACGGAAGAACACTGAAGCTTTCTTT,CASTGRKNTEAFF,TRBJ1-1,once,TRBV6-6,.
TGTGCCAGCAGTGGCCATCCAGGGACCGCGCTCCACTATGGCTACACCTTC,CASSGHPGTALHYGYTF,TRBJ1-2,.,TRBV28,.
TGTGCCAGCAGCTTAACTGTGGACCAACAAGAGACCCAGTACTTC,CASSLTVDQQETQYF,TRBJ2-5,.,TRBV7-9,.
TGCGCCAGCAGCTTGGAACTAGCGCGCAGCTCCTACGAGCAGTACTTC,CASSLELARSSYEQYF,TRBJ2-7,.,TRBV5-1,TRBD2
TGTGCCAGCAGCTTAGTTCAGGGTGCAACGGGAGAGCAGTACTTC,CASSLVQGATGEQYF,TRBJ2-7,.,TRBV7-9,.
TGTGCCAGCAGCCCCCAAAGACAGCTCATGAACAGTGCTGAAGCTTTCTTT,CASSPQRQLMNSAEAFF,TRBJ1-1,once,TRBV7-9,.
TGTGCCAGCAGTCGCGGGAGCTCCTACGAGCAGTACTTC,CASSRGSSYEQYF,TRBJ2-7,.,TRBV7-9,TRBD2
TGCGCCAGCAGCCAAGATCCGGCGGGGTTTAACACCGGGGAGCTGTTTTTT,CASSQDPAGFNTGELFF,TRBJ2-2,.,TRBV4-1,.
TGTGCCAGAAGCTACGGACTAGCGGGGGGGCGGAGGCAAGAGACCCAGTACTTC,CARSYGLAGGRRQETQYF,TRBJ2-5,.,TRBV5-3,TRBD2
TGTGCCAGTAGTAGAGATGAGGGGAACACTGAAGCTTTCTTT,CASSRDEGNTEAFF,TRBJ1-1,.,TRBV19,.
TGTGCCAGCAGTGAATCTAGGCACCATTCCTACGAGCAGTACTTC,CASSESRHHSYEQYF,TRBJ2-7,.,TRBV2,.
TGTGCCAGTAGTATTGATAGCGGGAGAATCAATGAGCAGTTCTTC,CASSIDSGRINEQFF,TRBJ2-1,.,TRBV19,TRBD2
TGTGCCAGCTCCGGGGCCATCAATCAGCCCCAGCATTTT,CASSGAINQPQHF,TRBJ1-5,.,TRBV18,.
TGTGCCAGCAGTTACTCCCTAACGAACACCGGGGAGCTGTTTTTT,CASSYSLTNTGELFF,TRBJ2-2,few,TRBV6-5,.
TGTGCCAGCAGCTTAGGGGGACAGGGGATCACCGGGGAGCTGTTTTTT,CASSLGGQGITGELFF,TRBJ2-2,.,TRBV7-9,TRBD1
TGTGCCAGCACCCCGACCCGGACTGCCGCTGCCTATGGCTACACCTTC,CASTPTRTAAAYGYTF,TRBJ1-2,.,TRBV2,.
TGTGCCAGCAGCGGGGACTTTTCCTACGAGCAGTACTTC,CASSGDFSYEQYF,TRBJ2-7,.,TRBV4-2,.
TGTGCCAGCAGCTCACAGGGGACCCATGGCTACACCTTC,CASSSQGTHGYTF,TRBJ1-2,.,TRBV7-8,TRBD1